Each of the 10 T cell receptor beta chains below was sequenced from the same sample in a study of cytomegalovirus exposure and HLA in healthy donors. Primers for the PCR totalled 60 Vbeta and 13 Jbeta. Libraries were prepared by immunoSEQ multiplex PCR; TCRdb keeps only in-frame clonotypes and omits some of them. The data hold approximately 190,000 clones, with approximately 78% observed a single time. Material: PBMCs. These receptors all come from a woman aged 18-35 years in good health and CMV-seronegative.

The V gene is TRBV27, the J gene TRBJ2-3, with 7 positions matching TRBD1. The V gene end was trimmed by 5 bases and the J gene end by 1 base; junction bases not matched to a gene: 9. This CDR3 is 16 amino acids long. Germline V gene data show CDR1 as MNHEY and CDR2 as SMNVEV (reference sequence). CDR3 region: CASSPRTGVGTDTQYF. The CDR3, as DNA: TGTGCCAGCAGTCCCCGGACAGGAGTCGGCACAGATACGCAGTATTTT.

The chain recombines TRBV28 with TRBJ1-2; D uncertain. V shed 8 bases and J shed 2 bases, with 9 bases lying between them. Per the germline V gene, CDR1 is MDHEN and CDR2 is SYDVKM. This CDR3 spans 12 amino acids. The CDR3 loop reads CASHPKNYGYTF. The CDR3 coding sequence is TGTGCCAGCCATCCAAAAAACTATGGCTACACCTTC.

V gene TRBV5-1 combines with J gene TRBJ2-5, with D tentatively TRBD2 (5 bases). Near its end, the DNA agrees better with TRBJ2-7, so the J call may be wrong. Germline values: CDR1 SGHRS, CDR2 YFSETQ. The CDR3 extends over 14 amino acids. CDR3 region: CASSLSWESYEQYF. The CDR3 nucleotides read TGCGCCAGCAGCTTGAGCTGGGAGTCCTACGAGCAGTACTTC.

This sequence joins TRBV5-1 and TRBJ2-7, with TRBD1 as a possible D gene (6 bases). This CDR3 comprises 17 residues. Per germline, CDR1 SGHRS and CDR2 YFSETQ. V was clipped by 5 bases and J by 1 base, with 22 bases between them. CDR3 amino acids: CASRFRSDSVGSYEQYF. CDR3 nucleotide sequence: TGCGCCAGCAGGTTTAGATCGGACAGTGTTGGGTCCTACGAGCAGTACTTC. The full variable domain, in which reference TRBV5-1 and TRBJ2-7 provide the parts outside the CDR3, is KAGVTQTPRYLIKTRGQQVTLSCSPISGHRSVSWYQQTPGQGLQFLFEYFSETQRNKGNFPGRFSGRQFSNSRSEMNVSTLELGDSALYLCASRFRSDSVGSYEQYFGPGTRLTVT.

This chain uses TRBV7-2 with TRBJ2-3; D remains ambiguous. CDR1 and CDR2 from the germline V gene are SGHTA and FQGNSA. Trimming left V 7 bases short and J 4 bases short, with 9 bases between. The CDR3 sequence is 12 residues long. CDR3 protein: CASTLLADTQYF. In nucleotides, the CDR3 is TGTGCCAGCACCCTTTTAGCAGATACGCAGTATTTT.

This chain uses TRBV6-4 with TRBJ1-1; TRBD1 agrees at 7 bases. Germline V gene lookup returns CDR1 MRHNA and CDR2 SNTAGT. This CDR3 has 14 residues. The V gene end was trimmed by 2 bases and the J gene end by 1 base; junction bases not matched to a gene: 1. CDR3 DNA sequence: TGTGCCAGCAGTGACCAGGGGGGGAACACTGAAGCTTTCTTT. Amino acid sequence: CASSDQGGNTEAFF.

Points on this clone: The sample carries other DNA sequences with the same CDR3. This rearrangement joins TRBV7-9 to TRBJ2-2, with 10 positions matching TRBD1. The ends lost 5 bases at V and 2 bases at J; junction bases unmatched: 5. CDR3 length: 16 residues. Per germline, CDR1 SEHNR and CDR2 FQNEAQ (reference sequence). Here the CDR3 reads CASSPRDRGNTGELFF. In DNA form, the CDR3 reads TGTGCCAGCAGCCCCCGGGACAGGGGCAACACCGGGGAGCTGTTTTTT.

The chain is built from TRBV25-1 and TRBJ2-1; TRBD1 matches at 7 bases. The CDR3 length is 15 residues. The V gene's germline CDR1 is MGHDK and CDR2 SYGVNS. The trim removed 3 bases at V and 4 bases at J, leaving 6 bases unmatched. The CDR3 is CASSDRDSAYNEQFF. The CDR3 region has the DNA TGTGCCAGCAGTGACCGGGACAGCGCTTACAATGAGCAGTTCTTC.

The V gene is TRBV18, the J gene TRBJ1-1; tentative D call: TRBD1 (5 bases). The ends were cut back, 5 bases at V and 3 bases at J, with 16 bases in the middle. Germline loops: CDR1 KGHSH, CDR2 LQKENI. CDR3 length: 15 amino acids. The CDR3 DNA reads TGTGCCAGCTCAAGTCACCAGGGTGGGGACACTGAAGCTTTCTTT. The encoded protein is CASSSHQGGDTEAFF.

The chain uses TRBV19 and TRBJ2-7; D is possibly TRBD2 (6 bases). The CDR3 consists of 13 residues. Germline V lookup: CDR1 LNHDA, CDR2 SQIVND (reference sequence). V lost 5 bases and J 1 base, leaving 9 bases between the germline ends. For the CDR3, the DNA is TGTGCCAGTAGTGACGGGAGATCCTACGAGCAGTACTTC. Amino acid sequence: CASSDGRSYEQYF.